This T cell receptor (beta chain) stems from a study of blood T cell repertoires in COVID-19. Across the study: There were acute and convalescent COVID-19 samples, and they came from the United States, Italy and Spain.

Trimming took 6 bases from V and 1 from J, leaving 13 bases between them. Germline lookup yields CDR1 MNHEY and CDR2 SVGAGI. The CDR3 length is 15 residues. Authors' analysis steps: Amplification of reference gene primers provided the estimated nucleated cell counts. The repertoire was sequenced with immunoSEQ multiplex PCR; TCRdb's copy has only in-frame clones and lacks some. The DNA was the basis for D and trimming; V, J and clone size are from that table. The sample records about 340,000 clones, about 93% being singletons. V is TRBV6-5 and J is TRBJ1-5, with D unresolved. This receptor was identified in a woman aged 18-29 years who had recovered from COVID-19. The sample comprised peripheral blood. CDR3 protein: CASSRSAESNQPQHF. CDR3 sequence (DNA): TGTGCCAGCAGCCGGTCGGCGGAGAGCAATCAGCCCCAGCATTTT.